These T cell receptor beta chains were read from a single sample in a study of T cell responses to AZD1222 COVID-19 vaccine. Assay used: immunoSEQ multiplex PCR; TCRdb lists only in-frame clones, some missing. The sample shows tens of thousands of clones, more than 80% of them seen only once. The sequenced sample was peripheral blood, obtained on day 0 of AZD1222 vaccination. These receptors originate from an adult in good health. The CDR3 runs from the conserved cysteine through the conserved F or W. A D gene is named only where the DNA matches it firmly. Size is stated for part of the rows, as once, few or many counts, or as a class when the clone is expanded.

j_gene: TRBJ2-1; len: 15; v_gene: TRBV19; d_gene: TRBD2; abundance: -; CDR3nt: TGTGCCAGTAGTATAGAGCCTAGCGGCTACAATGAGCAGTTCTTC; CDR3aa: CASSIEPSGYNEQFF
j_gene: TRBJ1-4; len: 15; v_gene: TRBV10-2; d_gene: -; abundance: -; CDR3nt: TGCGCCAGCAGTGAGTCGAGGGGGACTAATGAAAAACTGTTTTTT; CDR3aa: CASSESRGTNEKLFF
j_gene: TRBJ1-5; len: 16; v_gene: TRBV7-8; d_gene: -; abundance: -; CDR3nt: TGTGCCAGCAGCCAGGGACCTGCGGGTAGCAATCAGCCCCAGCATTTT; CDR3aa: CASSQGPAGSNQPQHF
j_gene: TRBJ2-6; len: 9; v_gene: TRBV7-6; d_gene: -; abundance: -; CDR3nt: TGTGCCAGCAGCTCAGTCTTGGGTTTC; CDR3aa: CASSSVLGF
j_gene: TRBJ2-2; len: 14; v_gene: TRBV7-9; d_gene: -; abundance: -; CDR3nt: TGTGCCAGCAGCTTCGCGGGAAACACCGGGGAGCTGTTTTTT; CDR3aa: CASSFAGNTGELFF
j_gene: TRBJ2-3; len: 14; v_gene: TRBV25-1; d_gene: TRBD1; abundance: few; CDR3nt: TGTGCCAGTCCGGGACAGGGGGAGGATAGTACGCAGTATTTT; CDR3aa: CASPGQGEDSTQYF
j_gene: TRBJ2-6; len: 18; v_gene: TRBV7-2; d_gene: TRBD2; abundance: -; CDR3nt: TGTGCCAGCAGCTTGGGACTAGCGGGAGTTTCTGGGGCCAACGTCCTGACTTTC; CDR3aa: CASSLGLAGVSGANVLTF
j_gene: TRBJ2-5; len: 13; v_gene: TRBV5-6; d_gene: -; abundance: few; CDR3nt: TGTGCCAGCAGCTTGGGAAGGGAAGAGACCCAGTACTTC; CDR3aa: CASSLGREETQYF
j_gene: TRBJ2-1; len: 12; v_gene: TRBV15; d_gene: -; abundance: -; CDR3nt: TGTGCCACCAGCCGGGGCGGCAATGAGCAGTTCTTC; CDR3aa: CATSRGGNEQFF
j_gene: TRBJ2-2; len: 15; v_gene: TRBV3-1/TRBV3-2; d_gene: TRBD2; abundance: -; CDR3nt: TGTGCCAGCAGCCCCTTAGCGGGAGCTATCGGGGAGCTGTTTTTT; CDR3aa: CASSPLAGAIGELFF
j_gene: TRBJ2-7; len: 14; v_gene: TRBV6-5; d_gene: TRBD1; abundance: once; CDR3nt: TGTGCCAGCAATCCCCAGGGGGCGAGGTACGAGCAGTACTTC; CDR3aa: CASNPQGARYEQYF
j_gene: TRBJ2-4; len: 16; v_gene: TRBV3-1/TRBV3-2; d_gene: TRBD1; abundance: -; CDR3nt: TGTGCCAGCAGCCAAGGGGACAGGGGGGGCAAAAACATTCAGTACTTC; CDR3aa: CASSQGDRGGKNIQYF
j_gene: TRBJ2-7; len: 15; v_gene: TRBV18; d_gene: TRBD1; abundance: -; CDR3nt: TGTGCCAGCTCACCAGACAGGGAAGGATTAGGGGAGCAGTACTTC; CDR3aa: CASSPDREGLGEQYF
j_gene: TRBJ1-1; len: 12; v_gene: TRBV30; d_gene: -; abundance: -; CDR3nt: TGTGCCTTTAGCCAGGTGGGGGATATCGCTTTCTTT; CDR3aa: CAFSQVGDIAFF
j_gene: TRBJ1-1; len: 13; v_gene: TRBV12-3/TRBV12-4; d_gene: -; abundance: -; CDR3nt: TGTGCCAGCAAGGGGCTTGGGAACACTGAAGCTTTCTTT; CDR3aa: CASKGLGNTEAFF
j_gene: TRBJ2-3; len: 14; v_gene: TRBV28; d_gene: -; abundance: -; CDR3nt: TGTGCCAGCAGAAAGGGGGGCAGCACAGATACGCAGTATTTT; CDR3aa: CASRKGGSTDTQYF
j_gene: TRBJ2-7; len: 13; v_gene: TRBV6-6; d_gene: TRBD1; abundance: -; CDR3nt: TGTGCCAGCACTCCGGGACAGGGCCACGAGCAGTACTTC; CDR3aa: CASTPGQGHEQYF
j_gene: TRBJ2-7; len: 14; v_gene: TRBV3-1/TRBV3-2; d_gene: -; abundance: -; CDR3nt: TGTGCCAGCAGCCAAGCCGGCGGGCCCTACGAGCAGTACTTC; CDR3aa: CASSQAGGPYEQYF
j_gene: TRBJ2-7; len: 17; v_gene: TRBV27; d_gene: -; abundance: -; CDR3nt: TGTGCCAGCAGCCTATATGGGGGGGCGGGAAAAGACTACGAGCAGTACTTC; CDR3aa: CASSLYGGAGKDYEQYF
j_gene: TRBJ2-1; len: 14; v_gene: TRBV29-1; d_gene: -; abundance: -; CDR3nt: TGCAGCGTCCAGGGGGGACCCTCCTACAATGAGCAGTTCTTC; CDR3aa: CSVQGGPSYNEQFF
j_gene: TRBJ1-1; len: 16; v_gene: TRBV10-3; d_gene: TRBD1; abundance: -; CDR3nt: TGTGCCATCAGTGACCAGACAGGGGGCTTGAACACTGAAGCTTTCTTT; CDR3aa: CAISDQTGGLNTEAFF
j_gene: TRBJ1-3; len: 18; v_gene: TRBV30; d_gene: TRBD1; abundance: -; CDR3nt: TGTGCCTGGAGTGTACCAATGACAGGGTGGTTTTCTGGAAACACCATATATTTT; CDR3aa: CAWSVPMTGWFSGNTIYF
j_gene: TRBJ1-2; len: 12; v_gene: TRBV7-9; d_gene: -; abundance: -; CDR3nt: TGTGCCAGCAGCTTAGCGCTAGAAGGCTACACCTTC; CDR3aa: CASSLALEGYTF
j_gene: TRBJ1-3; len: 16; v_gene: TRBV5-1; d_gene: -; abundance: few; CDR3nt: TGCGCCAGCAGCTTACAAGCGGGGGCATCTGGAAACACCATATATTTT; CDR3aa: CASSLQAGASGNTIYF
j_gene: TRBJ2-4; len: 14; v_gene: TRBV4-1; d_gene: -; abundance: -; CDR3nt: TGCGCCAGCAGCTTCACCTTCGGCAAAAACATTCAGTACTTC; CDR3aa: CASSFTFGKNIQYF
j_gene: TRBJ2-2; len: 18; v_gene: TRBV6-4; d_gene: TRBD2; abundance: -; CDR3nt: TGTGCCAGCAGTTCAAGCCCTAGCGGGCTTTCGAACACCGGGGAGCTGTTTTTT; CDR3aa: CASSSSPSGLSNTGELFF
j_gene: TRBJ2-3; len: 16; v_gene: TRBV7-3; d_gene: TRBD2; abundance: -; CDR3nt: TGTGCCAGCAGCTCATCGGCACTAGCGGGAGTAGATACGCAGTATTTT; CDR3aa: CASSSSALAGVDTQYF
j_gene: TRBJ2-5; len: 14; v_gene: TRBV5-1; d_gene: -; abundance: -; CDR3nt: TGCGCCAGCAGCTTGTCGGGCAGGGGAGAGACCCAGTACTTC; CDR3aa: CASSLSGRGETQYF
j_gene: TRBJ2-7; len: 13; v_gene: TRBV12-3/TRBV12-4; d_gene: -; abundance: -; CDR3nt: TGTGCCAGCAGTTTAGCGGCGAACTCGGGGCAGTACTTC; CDR3aa: CASSLAANSGQYF
j_gene: TRBJ2-7; len: 13; v_gene: TRBV19; d_gene: -; abundance: -; CDR3nt: TGTGCCAGTAGTATTTGGCAGGGGAACGAGCAGTACTTC; CDR3aa: CASSIWQGNEQYF
j_gene: TRBJ2-2; len: 15; v_gene: TRBV5-1; d_gene: -; abundance: -; CDR3nt: TGCGCCAGCAGCTTAGTTGACCATAACACCGGGGAGCTGTTTTTT; CDR3aa: CASSLVDHNTGELFF
j_gene: TRBJ1-2; len: 15; v_gene: TRBV27; d_gene: TRBD1; abundance: -; CDR3nt: TGTGCCAGCAGTGCGCGGGACAGGGAGAACTATGGCTACACCTTC; CDR3aa: CASSARDRENYGYTF
j_gene: TRBJ2-1; len: 11; v_gene: TRBV10-2; d_gene: -; abundance: -; CDR3nt: TGCGCCAGCAGTGATATCGTTGAGCAGTTCTTC; CDR3aa: CASSDIVEQFF
j_gene: TRBJ2-3; len: 15; v_gene: TRBV9; d_gene: -; abundance: -; CDR3nt: TGTGCCAGCAGCGCTCCGGGCCGAAAGACGGATACGCAGTATTTT; CDR3aa: CASSAPGRKTDTQYF
j_gene: TRBJ2-5; len: 15; v_gene: TRBV4-3; d_gene: -; abundance: -; CDR3nt: TGCGCCAGCAGCCAAGAGAGGGGAGAGATAGAGACCCAGTACTTC; CDR3aa: CASSQERGEIETQYF
j_gene: TRBJ2-5; len: 16; v_gene: TRBV5-1; d_gene: TRBD2; abundance: -; CDR3nt: TGCGCCAGCCACGGACTAGCGGGAGGGATTGGGGAGACCCAGTACTTC; CDR3aa: CASHGLAGGIGETQYF
j_gene: TRBJ2-5; len: 14; v_gene: TRBV30; d_gene: -; abundance: -; CDR3nt: TGTGCCTGGAGTGTACTGAGTGGGGAAGAGACCCAGTACTTC; CDR3aa: CAWSVLSGEETQYF
j_gene: TRBJ2-3; len: 14; v_gene: TRBV24-1; d_gene: -; abundance: -; CDR3nt: TGTGCCACCAGTGATCCAGGGCTCACAGATACGCAGTATTTT; CDR3aa: CATSDPGLTDTQYF
j_gene: TRBJ1-2; len: 15; v_gene: TRBV7-6; d_gene: TRBD1; abundance: -; CDR3nt: TGTGCCAGCAGCTTAGCGCAGGGGGGAGGGGCTGGCTACACCTTC; CDR3aa: CASSLAQGGGAGYTF
j_gene: TRBJ1-1; len: 11; v_gene: TRBV30; d_gene: -; abundance: few; CDR3nt: TGTGCCCGGAGCGATAAAACTGAAGCTTTCTTT; CDR3aa: CARSDKTEAFF
j_gene: TRBJ1-5; len: 15; v_gene: TRBV2; d_gene: -; abundance: -; CDR3nt: TGTGCCAGCAAAGGGCGCGGTATAAGCAATCAGCCCCAGCATTTT; CDR3aa: CASKGRGISNQPQHF
j_gene: TRBJ1-6; len: 14; v_gene: TRBV5-6; d_gene: -; abundance: -; CDR3nt: TGTGCCAGCAGCAATCCGTCGAGTCATTCACCCCTCCACTTT; CDR3aa: CASSNPSSHSPLHF
j_gene: TRBJ2-1; len: 14; v_gene: TRBV3-1/TRBV3-2; d_gene: TRBD1; abundance: -; CDR3nt: TGTGCCAGCAGCCCTGGGACAGGGAACAATGAGCAGTTCTTC; CDR3aa: CASSPGTGNNEQFF
j_gene: TRBJ1-2; len: 12; v_gene: TRBV27; d_gene: -; abundance: -; CDR3nt: TGTGCCAGCAGTGCAAGCGGCTATGGCTACACCTTC; CDR3aa: CASSASGYGYTF
j_gene: TRBJ2-3; len: 13; v_gene: TRBV12-3/TRBV12-4; d_gene: TRBD2; abundance: -; CDR3nt: TGTGCCAGCAGTCTAAACCCGGGACTAGTAACGTATTTT; CDR3aa: CASSLNPGLVTYF
j_gene: TRBJ2-1; len: 15; v_gene: TRBV5-8; d_gene: TRBD1; abundance: -; CDR3nt: TGTGCCAGCAGCTTGAGGACAGGGTCCTACAATGAGCAGTTCTTC; CDR3aa: CASSLRTGSYNEQFF
j_gene: TRBJ2-5; len: 13; v_gene: TRBV18; d_gene: -; abundance: -; CDR3nt: TGTGCCAGCTCCCCTGGACCCCAAGAGACCCAGTACTTC; CDR3aa: CASSPGPQETQYF
j_gene: TRBJ2-5; len: 15; v_gene: TRBV27; d_gene: TRBD1; abundance: -; CDR3nt: TGTGCCAGCAGTCGGGACAGGGGGCGCGTAGAGACCCAGTACTTC; CDR3aa: CASSRDRGRVETQYF
j_gene: TRBJ1-5; len: 17; v_gene: TRBV27; d_gene: -; abundance: -; CDR3nt: TGTGCCAGCAGTCTCACAGGGTCCACCTATAGCAATCAGCCCCAGCATTTT; CDR3aa: CASSLTGSTYSNQPQHF